This entry is about one TCR beta chain. Under the authors' procedure: Amplifying reference gene primers gave estimates of nucleated cell counts. Clones were sequenced by immunoSEQ multiplex PCR, and TCRdb holds only the in-frame ones, with some missing. The DNA was the basis for D and trimming; V, J and clone size are from that table. The sample includes approximately 470,000 clones, 70% to 90% of them seen just once. The source of the sample is a study of blood T cell repertoires in COVID-19. Overall study context: Samples of COVID-19 (acute and convalescent) were obtained from the United States, Italy and Spain. The analysed material was cDNA or gDNA that came from T cells, B-cell-depleted T cells, or PBMCs.

Germline V gives CDR1 SQVTM, CDR2 ANQGSEA. The CDR3 has 15 amino acids. V lost 4 bases and J lost 2; bases outside the gene matches: 6. The chain has TRBV29-1 and TRBJ1-4; 8 bases are a match to TRBD1. Sequenced material: peripheral blood. This clonotype was obtained from a human donor in a cohort sampled during active COVID-19. DNA for the CDR3: TGCAGCGTTGGTGACAGGGGCCGCACTAATGAAAAACTGTTTTTT. Protein sequence: CSVGDRGRTNEKLFF.